These T cell receptor beta chains were read from a single sample in a study of Ad26.COV2.S vaccination and SARS-CoV-2 variants. Assay: immunoSEQ multiplex PCR; the TCRdb copy retains only in-frame clones and omits some. The table includes about 410,000 clones, over 80% detected once. The material sequenced was peripheral blood, taken in a trial of Ad26.COV2.S vaccine versus placebo. The receptors stem from a person between 18 and 59 years old who received the Ad26.COV2.S COVID-19 vaccine or a placebo. The CDR3 runs from the conserved cysteine through the conserved F or W. D genes are given only for firm matches. Not every row has a clone size; where given, it reads once, few, many or a size class.

abundance	v_gene	d_gene	j_gene	CDR3nt	CDR3aa
.	TRBV9	TRBD2	TRBJ2-1	TGTGCCAGCAGCCCCGGACTAGCGAGAACCTACAATGAGCAGTTCTTC	CASSPGLARTYNEQFF
.	TRBV11-2	.	TRBJ1-3	TGTGCCAGCAGCTCTTTGGCGGGGTTAAAGGGCTCTGGAAACACCATATATTTT	CASSSLAGLKGSGNTIYF
.	TRBV6-2/TRBV6-3	.	TRBJ2-3	TGTGCCAGCAGTTACTCGAGGGGCTCCTCTAGCACAGATACGCAGTATTTT	CASSYSRGSSSTDTQYF
.	TRBV18	TRBD1	TRBJ1-5	TGTGCCAGCTCACCAACCCACGGGGTGGGGACAGGACAGCCCCAGCATTTT	CASSPTHGVGTGQPQHF
.	TRBV7-9	.	TRBJ1-1	TGTGCCAGCAGCATAGGCTGGGGGTACACTGAAGCTTTCTTT	CASSIGWGYTEAFF
.	TRBV7-2	.	TRBJ2-7	TGTGCCAGCAGCTTAGCCGGCGGGACAGAACTCTACGAGCAGTACTTC	CASSLAGGTELYEQYF
.	TRBV5-6	.	TRBJ2-7	TGTGCCAGCAGCTTGGCTATAACCAGGAGCTCCTACGAGCAGTACTTC	CASSLAITRSSYEQYF
.	TRBV5-1	.	TRBJ2-2	TGCGCCAGCACCCATATGCTCTCGGGCACCGGGGAGCTGTTTTTT	CASTHMLSGTGELFF
.	TRBV28	.	TRBJ2-6	TGTGCCACTCCCGCAGCCCCTGGGGCCAACGTCCTGACTTTC	CATPAAPGANVLTF
.	TRBV11-2	TRBD2	TRBJ2-7	TGTGCCAGCAGCTTAGTAGCGGGGCCCTACGAGCAGTACTTC	CASSLVAGPYEQYF
.	TRBV5-1	.	TRBJ1-2	TGCGCCAGCAGCTCGACAGCAAGAGCTAACTATGGCTACACCTTC	CASSSTARANYGYTF
.	TRBV7-9	.	TRBJ1-1	TGTGCCAGCAGCTTAGTTAACACTGAAGCTTTCTTT	CASSLVNTEAFF
.	TRBV12-3/TRBV12-4	.	TRBJ1-5	TGTGCCAGCAGTTTCAAGGAAATCAGCCCCCAGCATTTT	CASSFKEISPQHF
.	TRBV7-8	.	TRBJ2-3	TGTGCCAGCAGCCCGTTAGAGGGGAGGGATACGCAGTATTTT	CASSPLEGRDTQYF
.	TRBV5-4	TRBD1	TRBJ1-2	TGTGCCAGCAGCCCGCCGAAGGGGGCTGGGGGCTACACCTTC	CASSPPKGAGGYTF
.	TRBV15	.	TRBJ1-5	TGTGCCACCAGCAGAGATCTGCGGAGCCTAGGCAATCAGCCCCAGCATTTT	CATSRDLRSLGNQPQHF
.	TRBV19	TRBD2	TRBJ2-1	TGTGCCAGTAGTACCGGACTAGCGGGCGATCCCTTACAGTTCTTC	CASSTGLAGDPLQFF
.	TRBV6-6	TRBD1	TRBJ1-5	TGTGCCAGCAGTCTAGGAAAACGACAGGGGAATAGCAATCAGCCCCAGCATTTT	CASSLGKRQGNSNQPQHF
.	TRBV12-3/TRBV12-4	.	TRBJ1-4	TGTGCCAGCAGCCTCTCCCATGAAAAACTGTTTTTT	CASSLSHEKLFF
.	TRBV6-6	TRBD2	TRBJ2-5	TGTGCCAGCAGTCCCGAATATTCCCGCCTAGCGGGGGGCATTAAGACCCAGTACTTC	CASSPEYSRLAGGIKTQYF
.	TRBV5-4	TRBD1	TRBJ1-6	TGTGCCAGCAGCTGGGACAGCGATAATTCACCCCTCCACTTT	CASSWDSDNSPLHF
.	TRBV24-1	TRBD2	TRBJ2-2	TGTGCCACCAGTGCCTCGGGACTAGCGTTCGCGAACACCGGGGAGCTGTTTTTT	CATSASGLAFANTGELFF
.	TRBV27	TRBD2	TRBJ2-1	TGTGCCAGCAGTTTATACCCTAGCGGGACCTACAATGAGCAGTTCTTC	CASSLYPSGTYNEQFF
.	TRBV6-6	.	TRBJ1-1	TGTGCCAGCATGGGGGGCGAAGGCACTGAAGCTTTCTTT	CASMGGEGTEAFF
.	TRBV9	.	TRBJ1-1	TGTGCCAGCAGCGTAGGGCAGAGAAACACTGAAGCTTTCTTT	CASSVGQRNTEAFF
.	TRBV9	TRBD1	TRBJ1-1	TGTGCCAGCAGCCCCCGGACAGGGGACACTGAAGCTTTCTTT	CASSPRTGDTEAFF
.	TRBV28	TRBD1	TRBJ2-7	TGTGCCAGCAGCCTCCCAGGGACAGGACTCTACGAGCAGTACTTC	CASSLPGTGLYEQYF
.	TRBV19	TRBD1	TRBJ2-5	TGTGCCAGTAGCCCCAGACAGGGGGTGACCCAGTACTTC	CASSPRQGVTQYF
.	TRBV11-3	TRBD1	TRBJ2-7	TGTGCCAGCAGCTTAGGACAGGGTGGGGTGTACGAGCAGTACTTC	CASSLGQGGVYEQYF
.	TRBV30	TRBD2	TRBJ2-3	TGTGCCTGGAGTGGGGGCGGGGGGCCAGATACGCAGTATTTT	CAWSGGGGPDTQYF
.	TRBV5-8	TRBD2	TRBJ2-1	TGTGCCAGCAGCTTGTATCCTAGCGGGGGGAGCAATGAGCAGTTCTTC	CASSLYPSGGSNEQFF
.	TRBV27	.	TRBJ2-5	TGTGCCAGCAGTTTATCGAACACAGGACAAGAGACCCAGTACTTC	CASSLSNTGQETQYF
.	TRBV18	.	TRBJ1-1	TGTGCCAGCTCACCACTTAGGGGGACTGAAGCTTTCTTT	CASSPLRGTEAFF
.	TRBV12-5	TRBD1	TRBJ2-2	TGTGCTAGTGGTTTGATGACAGGGGGGGTCGGGGAGCTGTTTTTT	CASGLMTGGVGELFF
few	TRBV12-3/TRBV12-4	.	TRBJ1-6	TGTGCCAGCAGTCCTACCCGTGGACGAGCCCTCCACTTT	CASSPTRGRALHF
.	TRBV6-5	.	TRBJ1-2	TGTGCCAGCAGGGGGACTAACTATGGCTACACCTTC	CASRGTNYGYTF
.	TRBV7-2	.	TRBJ2-1	TGTGCCAGCAGCTCCCTAGGGATCCTATACAATGAGCAGTTCTTC	CASSSLGILYNEQFF
.	TRBV5-1	TRBD1	TRBJ1-4	TGCGCCAGCAGCTTGGCAGGGGGGTCGGGTGAAAAACTGTTTTTT	CASSLAGGSGEKLFF
.	TRBV5-6	.	TRBJ1-2	TGTGCCAGCAGCGTGGGGGCGCTTAGCTATGGCTACACCTTC	CASSVGALSYGYTF
.	TRBV25-1	.	TRBJ1-2	TGTGCCAGCAGTGAGGGACACTATGGCTACACCTTC	CASSEGHYGYTF
.	TRBV18	.	TRBJ2-1	TGTGCCAGCTCACTATTTCCCCGTTTTTTAACCTACAATGAGCAGTTCTTC	CASSLFPRFLTYNEQFF